These T cell receptor beta chains were read from a single sample in a study of blood T cell repertoires in COVID-19. The method was immunoSEQ multiplex PCR; TCRdb's version includes in-frame clones alone and lacks a portion of them. This sample carries over 200,000 clones, around 80% of them seen once, and the ten largest clones take about 5%. Input material: peripheral blood. The receptors come from a human donor in a cohort sampled during active COVID-19. Each CDR3 is given with its conserved first and last residue. The D gene is left open where the match is weak. Size is omitted from some rows. Given values are once, few, many or a class for expanded clones.

J gene,clone size,D gene,V gene,CDR3 protein,CDR3 DNA
TRBJ2-2,few,-,TRBV5-5,CASSLVGGLSNTGELFF,TGTGCCAGCAGCTTGGTGGGGGGGCTCTCGAACACCGGGGAGCTGTTTTTT
TRBJ2-7,-,TRBD2,TRBV6-5,CASSFHRDYSYEQYF,TGTGCCAGCAGCTTTCACCGGGACTACTCCTACGAGCAGTACTTC
TRBJ2-7,-,TRBD1,TRBV11-2,CASSQGGRTYEQYF,TGTGCCAGCAGCCAAGGGGGCAGAACCTACGAGCAGTACTTC
TRBJ2-1,-,TRBD2,TRBV15,CATSSPGTSGSTYNEQFF,TGTGCCACCAGCAGCCCCGGGACTAGCGGGAGTACCTACAATGAGCAGTTCTTC
TRBJ1-4,-,TRBD1,TRBV28,CASSSPPGTGYEKLFF,TGTGCCAGCAGTTCACCCCCCGGGACAGGGTATGAAAAACTGTTTTTT
TRBJ2-1,-,TRBD2,TRBV7-6,CASSLDVTSGRRQFF,TGTGCCAGCAGCTTAGATGTGACTAGCGGGAGAAGGCAGTTCTTC
TRBJ1-3,-,-,TRBV10-3,CAISLHDTYSGNTIYF,TGTGCCATCAGTCTACACGACACCTACTCTGGAAACACCATATATTTT
TRBJ1-1,-,-,TRBV6-5,CASIGQMRPEAFF,TGTGCCAGCATCGGACAGATGAGGCCTGAAGCTTTCTTT
TRBJ2-1,many,TRBD2,TRBV24-1,CATSDFLSGRAYEQFF,TGTGCCACCAGTGATTTCCTTAGCGGGAGGGCCTATGAGCAGTTCTTC
TRBJ1-1,-,-,TRBV19,CASSIGQASNTEAFF,TGTGCCAGTAGTATAGGCCAGGCATCGAACACTGAAGCTTTCTTT
TRBJ1-2,-,TRBD1,TRBV28,CASSPAGTVYGYTF,TGTGCCAGCAGCCCCGCCGGGACAGTCTATGGCTACACCTTC
TRBJ1-1,-,TRBD1,TRBV5-1,CASSLRQGVVTEAFF,TGCGCCAGCAGCTTGAGGCAGGGGGTTGTCACTGAAGCTTTCTTT
TRBJ2-5,-,TRBD2,TRBV7-2,CASSSGLAAAQETQYF,TGTGCCAGCAGCTCGGGACTAGCGGCTGCTCAAGAGACCCAGTACTTC
TRBJ2-7,-,-,TRBV4-1,CASSQGPSTGEQYF,TGCGCCAGCAGCCAAGGACCCTCCACGGGCGAGCAGTACTTC
TRBJ1-3,few,-,TRBV5-4,CASSLHRSGNTIYF,TGTGCCAGCAGCTTACACAGATCTGGAAACACCATATATTTT
TRBJ2-3,-,TRBD2,TRBV27,CASSPRGVQDTQYF,TGTGCCAGCAGCCCCCGGGGGGTCCAAGATACGCAGTATTTT
TRBJ2-1,few,-,TRBV27,CASSQTPPREEYNEQFF,TGTGCCAGCAGTCAAACCCCCCCCAGGGAGGAGTACAATGAGCAGTTCTTC
TRBJ1-1,few,-,TRBV4-1,CASSQAGGRTEAFF,TGCGCCAGCAGCCAAGCTGGGGGGAGAACTGAAGCTTTCTTT
TRBJ2-3,-,-,TRBV5-1,CASSLYPRSSTDTQYF,TGCGCCAGCAGCTTGTATCCTAGGTCAAGCACAGATACGCAGTATTTT
TRBJ2-7,-,-,TRBV5-5,CASSSNTVTATYEQYF,TGTGCCAGCAGCTCTAACACAGTAACCGCTACCTACGAGCAGTACTTC
TRBJ2-1,-,-,TRBV28,CASSLGGENNEQFF,TGTGCCAGCAGTTTAGGAGGGGAAAACAATGAGCAGTTCTTC
TRBJ2-7,-,-,TRBV5-4,CASSLPSNEQYF,TGTGCCAGCAGCCTTCCTAGCAACGAGCAGTACTTC
TRBJ1-4,many,-,TRBV27,CASSSRSVNEKLFF,TGTGCCAGCAGTTCTAGGTCCGTTAATGAAAAACTGTTTTTT
TRBJ2-3,-,TRBD2,TRBV24-1,CATSDSGSRTDTQYF,TGTGCCACCAGTGATAGCGGGAGTCGCACAGATACGCAGTATTTT
TRBJ1-1,-,TRBD1,TRBV5-1,CASSFSTGSGTEAFF,TGCGCCAGCAGCTTTTCGACAGGGTCGGGCACTGAAGCTTTCTTT
TRBJ1-6,-,-,TRBV6-5,CASSYSLGRDNSPLHF,TGTGCCAGCAGTTACTCACTGGGCAGGGATAATTCACCCCTCCACTTT
TRBJ2-7,-,TRBD2,TRBV4-1,CASRLAVRGAYEQYF,TGCGCCAGCAGGCTAGCGGTCCGCGGTGCTTACGAGCAGTACTTC
TRBJ1-2,few,-,TRBV28,CASESANYGYTF,TGTGCCAGCGAGTCCGCCAACTATGGCTACACCTTC
TRBJ2-1,-,TRBD2,TRBV6-1,CASSEPAGGPNEQFF,TGTGCCAGCAGTGAACCGGCGGGAGGGCCTAATGAGCAGTTCTTC
TRBJ1-4,-,-,TRBV4-3,CASSQGQGKVEKLFF,TGCGCCAGCAGCCAAGGTCAGGGGAAAGTTGAAAAACTGTTTTTT
TRBJ2-7,-,TRBD1,TRBV11-2,CASSSPGTGTYEQYF,TGTGCCAGCAGCTCCCCCGGGACAGGAACATACGAGCAGTACTTC
TRBJ2-3,-,TRBD2,TRBV5-1,CASSPLAGTDTQYF,TGCGCCAGCAGCCCACTAGCGGGCACAGATACGCAGTATTTT
TRBJ1-5,-,-,TRBV5-1,CASSLGVNQPQHF,TGCGCCAGCAGCTTAGGGGTCAATCAGCCCCAGCATTTT
TRBJ2-1,-,TRBD2,TRBV11-2,CASSLTSGRGYEQFF,TGTGCCAGCAGCTTGACTAGCGGGAGAGGGTATGAGCAGTTCTTC
TRBJ2-3,-,-,TRBV7-3,CASSPGRGTSTDTQYF,TGTGCCAGCAGCCCAGGCAGGGGGACTAGCACAGATACGCAGTATTTT
TRBJ2-7,-,-,TRBV6-5,CASSYSTQPPYEQYF,TGTGCCAGCAGTTACTCGACTCAGCCCCCCTACGAGCAGTACTTC